These 20 T cell receptor beta chains came from one sample sequenced in a study of cytomegalovirus exposure and HLA in healthy donors (TCRdb year 2017). Libraries came from the immunoSEQ multiplex PCR assay. Held by TCRdb, this immuneACCESS table contains in-frame sequences only and omits some clones. Under half of the omission traces to an unresolved V gene where checked; the cause of the rest is unknown. For this sample the table gives about 260,000 clones, of which about nine tenths were detected only once. Approximately 3% of the sample goes to the ten largest clones. Sample: PBMCs. Every receptor here comes from a woman under 40 in good health and CMV-seronegative.

This chain connects TRBV7-9 to TRBJ2-3, with 7 bases that match TRBD1. With 5 bases clipped from V and 6 bases from J, the junction kept 17 bases outside the gene matches. Germline CDR1 and CDR2: SEHNR and FQNEAQ (reference sequence). The CDR3 covers 17 residues. Written as DNA, the CDR3 is TGTGCCAGCAGCAAGTACGACAGGGCCGAGTTCGGGGATACGCAGTATTTT. Its translation: CASSKYDRAEFGDTQYF.

Here the CDR3 reads CASRPTDYEQYF. CDR3 sequence (DNA): TGTGCCAGCCGCCCGACGGACTACGAGCAGTACTTC. The V and J genes are TRBV28 and TRBJ2-7; D unclear. V gave up 8 bases and J gave up 3 bases, with 11 bases separating them. This CDR3 region has 12 residues. CDR1 MDHEN and CDR2 SYDVKM come from the germline V gene.

The V call is TRBV19, the J call TRBJ2-7; the D call may be TRBD1 or TRBD2 (7 bases each). CDR3 length: 15 residues. Trimming shortened V by 7 bases and J by 6 bases, and 22 bases separated the two germline ends. Germline CDR1 and CDR2: LNHDA and SQIVND (reference sequence). Here the CDR3 reads CASTRGGKTTLEQYF. In DNA, the CDR3 is TGTGCCAGTACCAGGGGGGGGAAGACTACTCTCGAGCAGTACTTC. The full variable domain, its missing parts supplied by reference TRBV19 and TRBJ2-7, is DGGITQSPKYLFRKEGQNVTLSCEQNLNHDAMYWYRQDPGQGLRLIYYSQIVNDFQKGDIAEGYSVSREKKESFPLTVTSAQKNPTAFYLCASTRGGKTTLEQYFGPGTRLTVT.

The chain is built from TRBV19 and TRBJ2-7, with 7 bases that match TRBD2. Germline values: CDR1 LNHDA, CDR2 SQIVND (reference sequence). V gave up 3 bases and J gave up 6 bases; unmatched junction bases: 11. The CDR3 sequence is 15 residues long. CDR3 in amino acids: CASSIMGGGGAEQYF. The DNA of the CDR3 is TGTGCCAGTAGTATCATGGGCGGGGGAGGGGCCGAGCAGTACTTC.

The chain joins TRBV7-3 to TRBJ2-7; TRBD2 agrees at 11 bases. The V gene's germline CDR1 is SGHTA and CDR2 FQGTGA. After removal of 4 bases from V and 6 bases from J, the junction contained 5 bases not matched to a gene. CDR3 size: 14 residues. CDR3 sequence (DNA): TGTGCCAGCAGCTCACTAGCGGGAGACGGCGAGCAGTACTTC. It yields the protein CASSSLAGDGEQYF. The whole variable domain, remainder taken from reference TRBV7-3 and TRBJ2-7, is GAGVSQTPSNKVTEKGKYVELRCDPISGHTALYWYRQSLGQGPEFLIYFQGTGAADDSGLPNDRFFAVRPEGSVSTLKIQRTERGDSAVYLCASSSLAGDGEQYFGPGTRLTVT.

J is TRBJ2-2 and V is TRBV29-1, with D perhaps TRBD1 (6 bases). The CDR3 loop spans 14 amino acids. Germline V gene lookup returns CDR1 SQVTM and CDR2 ANQGSEA. V lost 7 bases to trimming and J lost 6 bases, with 18 bases between them. CDR3 DNA sequence: TGCAGCGCGGGCGAAACAGGGTCGGCCGGGGAGCTGTTTTTT. This sequence encodes CSAGETGSAGELFF.

This rearrangement joins TRBV29-1 to TRBJ1-2; 8 nucleotides line up with TRBD1. The CDR3 extends over 14 amino acids. V lost 5 bases, J lost 4 bases, and 9 bases stayed unmatched. From germline, CDR1 is SQVTM and CDR2 ANQGSEA. CDR3: CSVTRDTGGYGYTF. CDR3 sequence (DNA): TGCAGCGTTACTCGGGATACAGGGGGCTATGGCTACACCTTC.

The chain links TRBV4-1 to TRBJ2-5; the match to TRBD2 covers 8 bases. The CDR3 runs 15 residues. V was pared by 0 bases and J by 5 bases, with 5 bases of the junction left unmatched. Per the germline V gene, CDR1 is MGHRA and CDR2 is YSYEKL. The CDR3 sequence: CASSQEETSAETQYF. The CDR3 nucleotides read TGCGCCAGCAGCCAAGAGGAGACTAGCGCCGAGACCCAGTACTTC.

The genes are TRBV6-6 and TRBJ2-7; D assignment may be TRBD1 or TRBD2 (5 bases each). CDR1 is MNHNY and CDR2 is SVGAGI in the germline V gene (reference sequence). This CDR3 is 13 amino acids long. Between the trimmed V and J ends, which lost 5 bases and 2 bases, there was a span of 10 bases. The CDR3 loop reads CASSVGGTYEQYF. The CDR3 DNA sequence: TGTGCCAGCAGTGTTGGGGGAACCTACGAGCAGTACTTC.

In nucleotides, the CDR3 is TGTGCCAGTAGTGACCCCAGGACAGGGGGCTCCTATGAGCAGTTCTTC. Residues: CASSDPRTGGSYEQFF. The rearrangement links TRBV19 to TRBJ2-1, with 11 nucleotides matching TRBD1. V lost 5 bases and J lost 8; bases outside the gene matches: 11. The germline V gene encodes CDR1 LNHDA and CDR2 SQIVND (reference sequence). CDR3 length: 16 amino acids.

This chain connects TRBV28 to TRBJ2-5; tentatively, D is TRBD2 (5 bases). Germline assignment: CDR1 MDHEN and CDR2 SYDVKM. The CDR3 is 16 residues long. V was cut by 8 bases and J by 2 bases, with 21 bases left in between. The CDR3 sequence: CASSNWAGGAQETQYF. CDR3 nucleotides: TGTGCCAGCTCCAACTGGGCAGGAGGAGCGCAAGAGACCCAGTACTTC.

The V and J genes are TRBV28 and TRBJ1-5; no clear D gene. Germline V gives CDR1 MDHEN, CDR2 SYDVKM. V lost 8 bases, J lost 9 bases, and 14 bases lay in between. The CDR3 contains 12 residues. CDR3 sequence reads: CASVPGVGPQHF. CDR3 sequence (DNA): TGTGCCAGCGTACCTGGCGTAGGGCCCCAGCATTTT.

This chain uses TRBV5-1 with TRBJ2-5; D possibly uses TRBD1 or TRBD2 (5 bases each). Germline CDR1 reads SGHRS; CDR2 reads YFSETQ. With 4 bases removed from V and 3 bases from J, the gap between germline ends came to 13 bases. The CDR3 has 14 residues. CDR3 nucleotide sequence: TGCGCCAGCAGCCGATTGGGGGATAAAGAGACCCAGTACTTC. This encodes CASSRLGDKETQYF.

The chain is built from TRBV2 and TRBJ1-3; D uncertain. The CDR3 covers 11 residues. V gave up 7 bases and J gave up 2 bases, with 3 bases separating them. The germline gives CDR1 SNHLY, CDR2 FYNNEI. The CDR3 here is CASITGNTIYF. CDR3 nucleotide sequence: TGTGCCAGCATAACTGGAAACACCATATATTTT.

The genes are TRBV7-9 and TRBJ2-1; 7 bases are a match to TRBD2. V was clipped by 3 bases and J by 6 bases; unmatched bases: 17. The CDR3 loop spans 18 amino acids. Looked up from germline, CDR1 is SEHNR and CDR2 is FQNEAQ (reference sequence). The CDR3, as DNA: TGTGCCAGCAGCTTTTACCCTAGCGGACTTACCAAAGGCAATGAGCAGTTCTTC. The encoded protein is CASSFYPSGLTKGNEQFF.

The chain uses TRBV28 and TRBJ1-4; maybe TRBD1 (6 bases). The germline V gene has CDR1 MDHEN and CDR2 SYDVKM. The CDR3 contains 14 residues. V was cut by 5 bases and J by 8 bases, with 15 bases left in between. The CDR3 nucleotides are TGTGCCAGCAGTCCACGACAGGTGGGCGAAAAACTGTTTTTT. Residues: CASSPRQVGEKLFF.

As to this clone: An end of the junction does not agree with germline; a read error may underlie this. The J gene is TRBJ2-4, the V gene TRBV7-9; D not resolved. Germline-derived CDR1 and CDR2 are SEHNR and FQNEAQ (reference sequence). The CDR3 contains 11 residues. The CDR3 nucleotides read TGTGCCAGCAGCTTAGCAGACCCCTTGCACTTC. Translation gives CASSLADPLHF.

The rearrangement links TRBV9 to TRBJ2-1, with a weak D call TRBD2 (6 bases). The CDR3 runs to 13 residues. From germline, CDR1 is SGDLS and CDR2 YYNGEE. Trimming took 4 bases from V and 8 from J, leaving 13 bases between them. The CDR3 DNA sequence: TGTGCCAGCAGCCCCAGCACGGGGGATGAGCAGTTCTTC. Translating it yields CASSPSTGDEQFF.

The chain couples TRBV7-2 to TRBJ1-2; a weak D match, TRBD1 (5 bases). Germline V gives CDR1 SGHTA, CDR2 FQGNSA. The CDR3 is 14 amino acids. Deletions cut 5 bases from V and 0 bases from J, with 10 bases between. CDR3 loop: CASSALTANYGYTF. The CDR3 bases are TGTGCCAGCAGCGCCCTGACAGCTAACTATGGCTACACCTTC.

DNA for the CDR3: TGCGCCAGCCAACAGGGGGCTAATGAAAAACTGTTTTTT. It translates to CASQQGANEKLFF. The chain uses TRBV5-1 and TRBJ1-4; 8 positions match TRBD1. Losses at the gene ends were 7 bases for V and 3 bases for J; bases not matched to a gene: 2. This CDR3 has 13 residues. From germline, CDR1 is SGHRS and CDR2 YFSETQ.